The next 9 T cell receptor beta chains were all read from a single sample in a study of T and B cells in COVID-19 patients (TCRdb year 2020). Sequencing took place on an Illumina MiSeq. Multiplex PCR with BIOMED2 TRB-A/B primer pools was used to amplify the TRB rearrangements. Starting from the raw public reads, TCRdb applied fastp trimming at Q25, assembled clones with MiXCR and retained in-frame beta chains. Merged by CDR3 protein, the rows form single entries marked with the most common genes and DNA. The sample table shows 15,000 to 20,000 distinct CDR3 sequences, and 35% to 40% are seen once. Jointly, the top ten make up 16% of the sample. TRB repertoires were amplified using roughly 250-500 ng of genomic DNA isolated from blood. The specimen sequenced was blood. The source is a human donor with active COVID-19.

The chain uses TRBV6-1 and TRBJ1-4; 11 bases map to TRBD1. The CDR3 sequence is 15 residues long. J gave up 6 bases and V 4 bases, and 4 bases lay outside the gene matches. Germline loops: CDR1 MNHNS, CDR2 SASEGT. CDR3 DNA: TGTGCCAGCAGTGGGGGGACAGGGGGGCATGAAAAACTGTTTTTT. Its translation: CASSGGTGGHEKLFF.

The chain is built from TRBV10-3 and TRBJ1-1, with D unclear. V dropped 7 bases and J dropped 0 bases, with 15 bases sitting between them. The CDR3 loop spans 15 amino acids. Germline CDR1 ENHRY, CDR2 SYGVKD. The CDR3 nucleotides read TGTGCCATCAACCCGGGTAGATCCATGAACACTGAAGCTTTCTTT. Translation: CAINPGRSMNTEAFF.

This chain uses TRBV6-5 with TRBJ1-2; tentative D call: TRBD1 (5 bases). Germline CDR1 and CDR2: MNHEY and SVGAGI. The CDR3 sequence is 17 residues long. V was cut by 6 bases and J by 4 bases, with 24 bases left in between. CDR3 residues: CASSRGGAASQTYGYTF. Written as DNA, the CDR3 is TGTGCCAGCAGCCGCGGAGGGGCTGCCAGTCAAACCTATGGCTACACCTTC.

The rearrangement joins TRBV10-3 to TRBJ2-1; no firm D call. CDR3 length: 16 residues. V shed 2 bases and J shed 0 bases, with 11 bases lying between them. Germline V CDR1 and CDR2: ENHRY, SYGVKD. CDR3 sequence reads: CAISEGYSNSYNEQFF. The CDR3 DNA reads TGTGCCATCAGTGAGGGTTACAGTAACTCCTACAATGAGCAGTTCTTC.

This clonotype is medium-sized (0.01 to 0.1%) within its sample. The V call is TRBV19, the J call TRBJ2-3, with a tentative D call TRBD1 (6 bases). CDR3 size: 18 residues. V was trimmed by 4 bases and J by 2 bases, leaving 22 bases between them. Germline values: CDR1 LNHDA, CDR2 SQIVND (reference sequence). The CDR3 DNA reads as TGTGCCAGTAGTACAAGGACAGATCCGAGTTCCCCCACAGATACGCAGTATTTT. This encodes CASSTRTDPSSPTDTQYF.

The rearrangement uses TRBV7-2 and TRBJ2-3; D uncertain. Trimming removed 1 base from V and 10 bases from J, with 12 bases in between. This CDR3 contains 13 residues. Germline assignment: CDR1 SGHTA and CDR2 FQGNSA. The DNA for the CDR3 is TGTGCCAGCAGCTTAGTGGTTCCGCCAGCGCAGTATTTT. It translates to CASSLVVPPAQYF.

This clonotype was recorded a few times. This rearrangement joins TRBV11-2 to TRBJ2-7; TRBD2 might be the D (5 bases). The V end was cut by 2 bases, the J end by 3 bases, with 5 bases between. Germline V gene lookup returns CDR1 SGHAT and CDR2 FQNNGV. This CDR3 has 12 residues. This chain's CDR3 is CASSLTSYEQYF. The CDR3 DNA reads TGTGCCAGCAGCTTAACTAGCTACGAGCAGTACTTC. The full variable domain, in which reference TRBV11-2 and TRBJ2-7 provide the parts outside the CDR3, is EAGVAQSPRYKIIEKRQSVAFWCNPISGHATLYWYQQILGQGPKLLIQFQNNGVVDDSQLPKDRFSAERLKGVDSTLKIQPAKLEDSAVYLCASSLTSYEQYFGPGTRLTVT.

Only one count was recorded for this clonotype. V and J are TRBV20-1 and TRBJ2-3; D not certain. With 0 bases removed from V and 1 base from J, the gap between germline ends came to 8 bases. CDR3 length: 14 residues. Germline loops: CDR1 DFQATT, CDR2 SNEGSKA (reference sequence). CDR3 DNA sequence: TGCAGTGCTAGAGACGAGCTAGGCACAGATACGCAGTATTTT. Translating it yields CSARDELGTDTQYF.

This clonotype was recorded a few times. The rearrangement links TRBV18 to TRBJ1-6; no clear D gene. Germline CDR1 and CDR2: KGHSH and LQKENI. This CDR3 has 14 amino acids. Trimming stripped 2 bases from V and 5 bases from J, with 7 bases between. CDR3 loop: CASSPMGNNSPLHF. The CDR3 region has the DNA TGTGCCAGCTCACCAATGGGAAATAATTCACCCCTCCACTTT.